These T cell receptor beta chains were read from a single sample in a study of shared clonotypes between healthy human individuals. Only in-frame clones appear in the TCRdb table, and some are missing; sequencing was by immunoSEQ multiplex PCR. The sample yields over a million clones, around 97% seen once. Sequenced: naive CD4+ T cells sorted from blood. These receptor sequences come from a man aged 25-45 years in good health. Each CDR3 is given with its conserved first and last residue. A D gene is named only where the DNA matches it firmly. Size values are once, few and many counts, or a class for expanded clones, and some rows have none.

d_gene: .; abundance: .; v_gene: TRBV6-1; j_gene: TRBJ2-1; CDR3aa: CASSERNYYNEQFF; CDR3nt: TGTGCCAGCAGTGAAAGGAACTATTACAATGAGCAGTTCTTC
d_gene: .; abundance: .; v_gene: TRBV27; j_gene: TRBJ1-2; CDR3aa: CASSYVRDTGYTF; CDR3nt: TGTGCCAGCAGTTATGTTCGGGACACAGGCTACACCTTC
d_gene: TRBD2; abundance: .; v_gene: TRBV9; j_gene: TRBJ2-3; CDR3aa: CASSVVSGRALDTQYF; CDR3nt: TGTGCCAGCAGCGTAGTATCCGGGAGGGCCTTAGATACGCAGTATTTT
d_gene: .; abundance: .; v_gene: TRBV2; j_gene: TRBJ2-3; CDR3aa: CASSGWDRQNTDTQYF; CDR3nt: TGTGCCAGCAGTGGCTGGGATCGGCAAAACACAGATACGCAGTATTTT
d_gene: .; abundance: .; v_gene: TRBV11-2; j_gene: TRBJ2-1; CDR3aa: CASSFGEVHNEQFF; CDR3nt: TGTGCCAGCAGCTTTGGGGAAGTACACAATGAGCAGTTCTTC
d_gene: .; abundance: .; v_gene: TRBV15; j_gene: TRBJ1-2; CDR3aa: CATSRGGAGGYTF; CDR3nt: TGTGCCACCAGCAGAGGGGGAGCGGGGGGCTACACCTTC
d_gene: .; abundance: .; v_gene: TRBV2; j_gene: TRBJ2-7; CDR3aa: CASSWQATSYEQYF; CDR3nt: TGTGCCAGCAGTTGGCAGGCTACCTCCTACGAGCAGTACTTC
d_gene: TRBD2; abundance: .; v_gene: TRBV28; j_gene: TRBJ2-1; CDR3aa: CATGLAGDNEQFF; CDR3nt: TGTGCCACCGGACTAGCGGGCGACAATGAGCAGTTCTTC
d_gene: .; abundance: .; v_gene: TRBV5-4; j_gene: TRBJ1-1; CDR3aa: CASSLDLNTEAFF; CDR3nt: TGTGCCAGCAGTCTTGATCTGAACACTGAAGCTTTCTTT
d_gene: .; abundance: .; v_gene: TRBV21-1; j_gene: TRBJ2-7; CDR3aa: CASSKAGQAPYEQYF; CDR3nt: TGTGCCAGCAGCAAAGCTGGGCAGGCGCCCTACGAGCAGTACTTC
d_gene: TRBD2; abundance: .; v_gene: TRBV7-8; j_gene: TRBJ2-1; CDR3aa: CASSLVGGYNEQFF; CDR3nt: TGTGCCAGCAGCTTAGTGGGGGGGTACAATGAGCAGTTCTTC
d_gene: .; abundance: .; v_gene: TRBV6-1; j_gene: TRBJ2-7; CDR3aa: CASSSLKAFEQYF; CDR3nt: TGTGCCAGCAGCTCCTTGAAAGCGTTCGAGCAGTACTTC
d_gene: TRBD2; abundance: .; v_gene: TRBV7-8; j_gene: TRBJ2-1; CDR3aa: CASSLPRGSSGGNRRSYNEQFF; CDR3nt: TGTGCCAGCAGCTTACCTCGGGGGTCTAGCGGTGGCAATAGACGATCCTACAATGAGCAGTTCTTC
d_gene: TRBD1; abundance: .; v_gene: TRBV11-2; j_gene: TRBJ2-7; CDR3aa: CASSSRDRVHEQYF; CDR3nt: TGTGCCAGCAGCTCCCGGGACAGGGTTCACGAGCAGTACTTC
d_gene: TRBD2; abundance: .; v_gene: TRBV10-1; j_gene: TRBJ2-1; CDR3aa: CASSASPGLGSHEQFF; CDR3nt: TGCGCCAGCAGTGCGTCCCCGGGACTAGGTTCCCATGAGCAGTTCTTC
d_gene: .; abundance: once; v_gene: TRBV7-7; j_gene: TRBJ2-3; CDR3aa: CASSLGTGSTDTQYF; CDR3nt: TGTGCCAGCAGCTTAGGCACAGGGAGCACAGATACGCAGTATTTT
d_gene: .; abundance: .; v_gene: TRBV5-1; j_gene: TRBJ1-1; CDR3aa: CASSDVSGTEAFF; CDR3nt: TGCGCCAGCAGCGACGTCTCGGGCACTGAAGCTTTCTTT
d_gene: .; abundance: .; v_gene: TRBV10-1; j_gene: TRBJ2-3; CDR3aa: CASSERGGTSTDTQYF; CDR3nt: TGCGCCAGCAGTGAGAGGGGCGGGACCAGCACAGATACGCAGTATTTT
d_gene: TRBD1; abundance: few; v_gene: TRBV6-5; j_gene: TRBJ1-2; CDR3aa: CASRRTGNYGYTF; CDR3nt: TGTGCCAGCAGGCGGACAGGCAACTATGGCTACACCTTC
d_gene: TRBD2; abundance: .; v_gene: TRBV4-2; j_gene: TRBJ2-3; CDR3aa: CASSQDTSGYTQYF; CDR3nt: TGTGCCAGCAGCCAAGACACTAGCGGGTATACGCAGTATTTT
d_gene: .; abundance: .; v_gene: TRBV28; j_gene: TRBJ1-1; CDR3aa: CASSLAGRIDTEAFF; CDR3nt: TGTGCCAGCAGTCTTGCAGGGAGGATAGACACTGAAGCTTTCTTT
d_gene: .; abundance: .; v_gene: TRBV6-1; j_gene: TRBJ2-7; CDR3aa: CASNGGGPSYEQYF; CDR3nt: TGTGCCAGCAACGGGGGCGGGCCGTCCTACGAGCAGTACTTC
d_gene: TRBD2; abundance: .; v_gene: TRBV5-1; j_gene: TRBJ2-7; CDR3aa: CASSSPLAGEQYF; CDR3nt: TGCGCCAGCAGCTCCCCACTAGCGGGGGAGCAGTACTTC
d_gene: TRBD1; abundance: .; v_gene: TRBV7-9; j_gene: TRBJ1-2; CDR3aa: CASSGDTGDYGYTF; CDR3nt: TGTGCCAGCAGCGGAGATACAGGGGACTATGGCTACACCTTC
d_gene: TRBD2; abundance: .; v_gene: TRBV7-9; j_gene: TRBJ2-7; CDR3aa: CASSSGTSGRASHEQHF; CDR3nt: TGTGCCAGCAGCTCCGGGACTAGCGGGAGGGCGTCCCACGAGCAGCACTTC
d_gene: TRBD1; abundance: .; v_gene: TRBV10-2; j_gene: TRBJ2-5; CDR3aa: CASSLGQGAGETQYF; CDR3nt: TGCGCCAGCAGCCTGGGACAGGGGGCGGGAGAGACCCAGTACTTC
d_gene: TRBD2; abundance: .; v_gene: TRBV29-1; j_gene: TRBJ2-3; CDR3aa: CSVERGGDTQYF; CDR3nt: TGCAGCGTTGAGCGGGGAGGGGATACGCAGTATTTT
d_gene: .; abundance: few; v_gene: TRBV2; j_gene: TRBJ2-1; CDR3aa: CASSEALGNEQFF; CDR3nt: TGTGCCAGCAGTGAAGCGCTGGGCAATGAGCAGTTCTTC
d_gene: .; abundance: .; v_gene: TRBV2; j_gene: TRBJ1-3; CDR3aa: CASSGGSRAGNTIYF; CDR3nt: TGTGCCAGCAGTGGTGGCTCGAGGGCTGGAAACACCATATATTTT
d_gene: .; abundance: .; v_gene: TRBV29-1; j_gene: TRBJ1-1; CDR3aa: CSVEDPLGTEAFF; CDR3nt: TGCAGCGTTGAAGATCCCCTGGGCACTGAAGCTTTCTTT
d_gene: TRBD1; abundance: .; v_gene: TRBV9; j_gene: TRBJ2-7; CDR3aa: CASSLGQGSYEQYF; CDR3nt: TGTGCCAGCAGCCTTGGACAGGGTTCCTACGAGCAGTACTTC
d_gene: .; abundance: once; v_gene: TRBV5-1; j_gene: TRBJ2-3; CDR3aa: CASSDQSSTDTQYF; CDR3nt: TGCGCCAGCAGCGACCAGTCTAGCACAGATACGCAGTATTTT
d_gene: .; abundance: .; v_gene: TRBV6-5; j_gene: TRBJ2-1; CDR3aa: CASSPAGYNEQFF; CDR3nt: TGTGCCAGCAGTCCCGCTGGCTACAATGAGCAGTTCTTC
d_gene: .; abundance: .; v_gene: TRBV5-1; j_gene: TRBJ1-1; CDR3aa: CASSFRDTGYGEAFF; CDR3nt: TGCGCCAGCAGCTTCCGTGACACAGGGTATGGTGAAGCTTTCTTT
d_gene: TRBD1; abundance: once; v_gene: TRBV10-3; j_gene: TRBJ2-1; CDR3aa: CAIRADRGLSYNEQFF; CDR3nt: TGTGCCATCAGGGCGGACAGGGGGCTGTCCTACAATGAGCAGTTCTTC
d_gene: TRBD1; abundance: .; v_gene: TRBV2; j_gene: TRBJ2-3; CDR3aa: CASRTGVSPRTQYF; CDR3nt: TGTGCCAGCCGAACAGGGGTCTCGCCTCGTACGCAGTATTTT
d_gene: TRBD1; abundance: .; v_gene: TRBV7-6; j_gene: TRBJ2-7; CDR3aa: CASSLQGSPLYEQYF; CDR3nt: TGTGCCAGCAGCCTACAGGGGTCTCCATTATACGAGCAGTACTTC
d_gene: TRBD2; abundance: .; v_gene: TRBV14; j_gene: TRBJ2-7; CDR3aa: CASSQAASGNYEQYF; CDR3nt: TGTGCCAGCAGCCAAGCGGCTAGCGGGAACTACGAGCAGTACTTC
d_gene: .; abundance: .; v_gene: TRBV5-1; j_gene: TRBJ2-1; CDR3aa: CASGEGQFSNEQFF; CDR3nt: TGCGCCAGCGGGGAGGGACAATTCAGCAATGAGCAGTTCTTC
d_gene: TRBD1; abundance: .; v_gene: TRBV9; j_gene: TRBJ1-4; CDR3aa: CASSPRDRGEKLFF; CDR3nt: TGTGCCAGCAGCCCGAGGGACAGGGGTGAAAAACTGTTTTTT
d_gene: .; abundance: .; v_gene: TRBV14; j_gene: TRBJ2-1; CDR3aa: CAGSQQGYEQFF; CDR3nt: TGTGCCGGCAGCCAACAGGGCTATGAGCAGTTCTTC
d_gene: .; abundance: .; v_gene: TRBV4-3; j_gene: TRBJ2-3; CDR3aa: CASSQDWGDLTDTQYF; CDR3nt: TGCGCCAGCAGCCAAGATTGGGGGGACCTTACAGATACGCAGTATTTT